The 10 T cell receptor beta chains below were found in one sample sequenced in a study of beta chain features in type 1 diabetes. Investigators reverse transcribed all isolated RNA, so they sequenced expressed TCRB transcripts. Clones were read by immunoSEQ multiplex PCR, and TCRdb kept only the in-frame ones, dropping some. The top ten hold roughly 0.035% of the sample, which has 400,000 to 450,000 clones, 11% to 15% seen once. Sample: naive CD4+ T cells from blood. All receptors derive from a man aged 25-45 years in good health.

The rearrangement links TRBV7-9 to TRBJ2-1; D is tentatively TRBD1 or TRBD2 (5 bases each). Germline V gives CDR1 SEHNR, CDR2 FQNEAQ (reference sequence). Trimming removed 1 base at V and 3 bases at J, with 10 bases between. This CDR3 has 15 residues. The DNA for the CDR3 is TGTGCCAGCAGCTTAGGGGGGTTAGGCTACAATGAGCAGTTCTTC. Translation gives CASSLGGLGYNEQFF.

V is TRBV28 and J is TRBJ1-1, with TRBD1 identical over 9 bases. Germline loops: CDR1 MDHEN, CDR2 SYDVKM. V dropped 8 bases and J dropped 6; count of bases not matched to a gene: 13. The CDR3 is 15 residues long. CDR3 residues: CASDKPGQGVAEAFF. The CDR3 DNA sequence: TGTGCCAGCGACAAACCGGGACAGGGTGTCGCTGAAGCTTTCTTT.

The chain recombines TRBV30 with TRBJ2-6; D ambiguous. The CDR3 has 14 amino acids. Trimming stripped 3 bases from V and 11 bases from J, with 17 bases between. Germline CDR1 and CDR2: GTSNPN and SVGIG (reference sequence). The CDR3 DNA reads TGTGCCTGGAGCGAACCGGGCCTCCTTTACGTCCTGACTTTC. This gives the protein CAWSEPGLLYVLTF.

The chain has TRBV7-9 and TRBJ2-3; TRBD1 might be the D (6 bases). V was pared by 5 bases and J by 2 bases, with 14 bases between. The CDR3 consists of 15 residues. Germline V lookup: CDR1 SEHNR, CDR2 FQNEAQ (reference sequence). The CDR3 region has the DNA TGTGCCAGCAGCCCCAAATGGGGGCACACAGATACGCAGTATTTT. It is translated as CASSPKWGHTDTQYF.

This clone was observed a handful of times. The chain carries TRBV7-8 and TRBJ2-1; D is unresolved. This CDR3 contains 14 residues. Trimming left V 6 bases short and J 2 bases short, with 11 bases between. Germline-derived CDR1 and CDR2 are SGHVS and FQNEAQ. The CDR3 DNA reads TGTGCCAGCAGGCAAACACGTACCTACAATGAGCAGTTCTTC. This encodes CASRQTRTYNEQFF.

This clone was counted only a few times. This chain connects TRBV2 to TRBJ2-5, with a tentative D call TRBD1 (6 bases). The CDR3 is 13 residues long. Per germline, CDR1 SNHLY and CDR2 FYNNEI. V shed 10 bases and J shed 1 base, with 13 bases lying between them. The CDR3 reads CATAQGLQETQYF. The CDR3 nucleotides are TGTGCCACCGCTCAGGGGCTCCAAGAGACCCAGTACTTC.

In its sample, this clone was seen a few times. CDR3 nucleotide sequence: TGTGCCAGCAGCTTAAGATGGGCTTTCTTT. Protein: CASSLRWAFF. The V gene is TRBV7-9, the J gene TRBJ1-1; no reliable D call. The CDR3 is 10 residues long. Germline V gives CDR1 SEHNR, CDR2 FQNEAQ (reference sequence). V was clipped by 2 bases and J by 11 bases, with 6 bases between them. Supplemented by reference TRBV7-9 and TRBJ1-1, the full variable domain reads DTGVSQNPRHKITKRGQNVTFRCDPISEHNRLYWYRQTLGQGPEFLTYFQNEAQLEKSRLLSDRFSAERPKGSFSTLEIQRTEQGDSAMYLCASSLRWAFFGQGTRLTVV.

This clone was seen a few times. This chain joins TRBV11-2 and TRBJ2-7; 7 bases fit TRBD1. The CDR3 extends over 16 amino acids. Germline lookup yields CDR1 SGHAT and CDR2 FQNNGV. The J segment lost 3 bases and the V segment lost 0 bases, leaving 8 bases of the junction unmatched. In nucleotides, the CDR3 is TGTGCCAGCAGCTTAGATGGGACAGTGATCCGCTACGAGCAGTACTTC. Protein product: CASSLDGTVIRYEQYF.

This clone occurred a few times. The chain combines TRBV7-2 with TRBJ1-6, with 7 nucleotides matching TRBD1. This CDR3 is built from 13 residues. Unmatched junction bases numbered 7, after V lost 7 bases and J lost 10 bases. Germline V lookup: CDR1 SGHTA, CDR2 FQGNSA. DNA for the CDR3: TGTGCCAGCATGTGGACAGGTGGCTCACCCCTCCACTTT. This sequence encodes CASMWTGGSPLHF.

This clone was found a few times. The chain joins TRBV25-1 to TRBJ2-6, with 8 bases aligning to TRBD1. CDR3 length: 18 amino acids. The germline V gene has CDR1 MGHDK and CDR2 SYGVNS. With 2 bases clipped from V and 0 bases from J, the junction kept 6 bases outside the gene matches. The CDR3 loop reads CASSEKGQERSGANVLTF. Written as DNA, the CDR3 is TGTGCCAGCAGTGAAAAGGGACAGGAACGCTCTGGGGCCAACGTCCTGACTTTC.